This TCR beta chain was sequenced for a study of T-cell reconstitution after alpha-beta-depleted transplantation in children. Notes on the study in general: Newly made T cells mostly supplied T-cell counts and diversity one year after transplant. There were some patients whose high TCRbeta diversity at day 60 came from surviving recipient T cells and thymic progenitors. Reports say that about two months after transplant, the alpha-beta T cells came out of several hundred graft clones that had expanded.

Germline V gives CDR1 SEHNR, CDR2 FQNEAQ (reference sequence). The V and J ends lost 2 bases and 6 bases, in that order; junction bases with no gene match: 7. This CDR3 spans 16 amino acids. TCRbeta library construction was performed incorporating unique molecular identifiers. One entry per CDR3 protein, called by TCRdb with MiXCR from the PCR reads. The table lists roughly 790,000 distinct CDR3 sequences, roughly 15% of them singletons. About this clonotype: Its target is not known.

The sample was PBMCs, mostly from graft donor cells, taken 360 days after TCRalphabeta/CD19-depleted stem cell transplant. This TCR came from a male patient aged 10 to 17 who had a stem cell transplant for acute lymphoblastic leukemia, so the T cells may come from the graft donor. The chain is built from TRBV7-9 and TRBJ2-7, with 13 nucleotides matching TRBD2. The CDR3 protein is CASSLILAGGMGEQYF. The CDR3 DNA reads TGTGCCAGCAGCTTAATACTAGCGGGAGGGATGGGCGAGCAGTACTTC.